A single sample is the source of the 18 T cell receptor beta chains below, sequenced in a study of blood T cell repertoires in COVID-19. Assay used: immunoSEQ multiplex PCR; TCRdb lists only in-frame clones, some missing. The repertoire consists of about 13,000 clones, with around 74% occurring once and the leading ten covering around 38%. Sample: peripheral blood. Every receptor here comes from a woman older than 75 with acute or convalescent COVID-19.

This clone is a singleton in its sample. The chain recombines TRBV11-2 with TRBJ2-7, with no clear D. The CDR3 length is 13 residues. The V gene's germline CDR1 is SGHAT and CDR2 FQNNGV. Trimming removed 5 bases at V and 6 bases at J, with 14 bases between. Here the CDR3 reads CASSPGPGREQYF. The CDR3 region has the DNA TGTGCCAGCAGCCCTGGGCCAGGTCGCGAGCAGTACTTC.

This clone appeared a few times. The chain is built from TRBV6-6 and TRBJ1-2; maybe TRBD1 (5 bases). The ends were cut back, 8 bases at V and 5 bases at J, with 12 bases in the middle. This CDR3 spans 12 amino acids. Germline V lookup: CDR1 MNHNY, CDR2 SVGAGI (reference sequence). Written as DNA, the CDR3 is TGTGCCAGCGGGGGGAAGGATTATGGCTACACCTTC. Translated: CASGGKDYGYTF.

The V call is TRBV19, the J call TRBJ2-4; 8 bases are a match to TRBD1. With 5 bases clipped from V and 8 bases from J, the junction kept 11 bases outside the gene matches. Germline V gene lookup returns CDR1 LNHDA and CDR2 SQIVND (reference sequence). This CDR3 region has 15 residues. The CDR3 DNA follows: TGTGCCAGTAGTGCAACAGGGGGGCCGGGAGACATTCAGTACTTC. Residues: CASSATGGPGDIQYF.

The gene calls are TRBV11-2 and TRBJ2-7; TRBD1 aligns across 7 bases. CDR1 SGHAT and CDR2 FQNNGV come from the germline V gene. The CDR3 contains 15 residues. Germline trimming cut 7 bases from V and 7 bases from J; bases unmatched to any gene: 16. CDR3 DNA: TGTGCCAGCATGCCCGGGTCAGGGGGTTTCGGGGAGCAGTACTTC. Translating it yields CASMPGSGGFGEQYF. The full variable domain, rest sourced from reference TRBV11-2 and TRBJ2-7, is EAGVAQSPRYKIIEKRQSVAFWCNPISGHATLYWYQQILGQGPKLLIQFQNNGVVDDSQLPKDRFSAERLKGVDSTLKIQPAKLEDSAVYLCASMPGSGGFGEQYFGPGTRLTVT.

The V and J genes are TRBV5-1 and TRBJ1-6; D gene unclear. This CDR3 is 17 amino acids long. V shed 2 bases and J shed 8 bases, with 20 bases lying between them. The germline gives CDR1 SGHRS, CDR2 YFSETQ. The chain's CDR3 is CASSFRSSGQQHSPLHF. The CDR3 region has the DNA TGCGCCAGCAGCTTCCGATCAAGCGGGCAGCAGCATTCACCCCTCCACTTT.

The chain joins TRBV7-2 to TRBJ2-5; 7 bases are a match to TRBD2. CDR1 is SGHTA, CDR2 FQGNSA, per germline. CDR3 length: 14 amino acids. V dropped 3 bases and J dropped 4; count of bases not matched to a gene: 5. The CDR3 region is CASSLQRGRETQYF. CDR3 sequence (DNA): TGTGCCAGCAGCTTGCAGCGGGGCCGAGAGACCCAGTACTTC.

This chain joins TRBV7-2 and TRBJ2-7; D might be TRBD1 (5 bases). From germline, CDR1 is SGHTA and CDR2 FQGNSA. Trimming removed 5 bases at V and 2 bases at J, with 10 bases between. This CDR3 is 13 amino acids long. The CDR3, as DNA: TGTGCCAGCAGCCGACAGAAGGCCTACGAGCAGTACTTC. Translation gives CASSRQKAYEQYF.

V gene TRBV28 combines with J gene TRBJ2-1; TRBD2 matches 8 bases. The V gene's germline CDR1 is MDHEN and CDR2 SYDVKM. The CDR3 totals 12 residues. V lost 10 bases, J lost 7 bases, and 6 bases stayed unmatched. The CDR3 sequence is CATYLAGNEQFF. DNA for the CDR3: TGTGCCACCTACTTAGCGGGGAATGAGCAGTTCTTC.

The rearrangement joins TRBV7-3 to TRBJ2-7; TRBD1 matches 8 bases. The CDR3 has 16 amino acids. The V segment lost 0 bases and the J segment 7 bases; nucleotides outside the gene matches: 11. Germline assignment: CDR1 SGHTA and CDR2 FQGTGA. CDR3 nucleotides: TGTGCCAGCAGCTTAACGGGAACAGGGGGGTATCGGGAGCAGTACTTC. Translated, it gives CASSLTGTGGYREQYF.

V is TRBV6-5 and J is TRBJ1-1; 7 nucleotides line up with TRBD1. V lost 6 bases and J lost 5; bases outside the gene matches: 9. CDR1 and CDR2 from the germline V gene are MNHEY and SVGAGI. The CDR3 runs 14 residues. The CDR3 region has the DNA TGTGCCAGCAGCGTGGACAGGATAGGGACTGAAGCTTTCTTT. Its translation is CASSVDRIGTEAFF.

The chain's CDR3 is CASSLGQGRADTQYF. CDR3 nucleotide sequence: TGCGCCAGCAGCTTGGGGCAGGGGCGGGCAGATACGCAGTATTTT. This chain links TRBV5-1 with TRBJ2-3, with D tentatively TRBD1 (6 bases). Trimming removed 0 bases from V and 4 bases from J, with 12 bases in between. CDR1 SGHRS and CDR2 YFSETQ come from the germline V gene. The CDR3 is made up of 15 amino acids.

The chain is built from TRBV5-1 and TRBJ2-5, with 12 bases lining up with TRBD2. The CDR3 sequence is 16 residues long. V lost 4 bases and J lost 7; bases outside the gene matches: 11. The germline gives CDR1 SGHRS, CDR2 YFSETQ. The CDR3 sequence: CASSGESSGGAGTQYF. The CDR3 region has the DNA TGCGCCAGCAGCGGGGAATCTAGCGGGGGGGCCGGGACCCAGTACTTC.

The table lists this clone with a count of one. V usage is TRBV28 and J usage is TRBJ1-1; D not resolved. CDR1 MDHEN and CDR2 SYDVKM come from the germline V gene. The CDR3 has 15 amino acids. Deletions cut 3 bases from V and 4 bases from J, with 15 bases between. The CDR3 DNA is TGTGCCAGCAGTTTCCCGGAGTCGGTTAGCACTGAAGCTTTCTTT. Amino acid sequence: CASSFPESVSTEAFF.

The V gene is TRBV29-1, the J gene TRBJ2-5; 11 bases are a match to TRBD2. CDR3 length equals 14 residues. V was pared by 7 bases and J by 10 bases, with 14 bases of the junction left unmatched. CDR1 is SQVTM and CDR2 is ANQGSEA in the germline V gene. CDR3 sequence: CSAITSGGPAVQYF. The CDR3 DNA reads TGCAGCGCGATTACTAGCGGGGGCCCAGCAGTCCAGTACTTC.

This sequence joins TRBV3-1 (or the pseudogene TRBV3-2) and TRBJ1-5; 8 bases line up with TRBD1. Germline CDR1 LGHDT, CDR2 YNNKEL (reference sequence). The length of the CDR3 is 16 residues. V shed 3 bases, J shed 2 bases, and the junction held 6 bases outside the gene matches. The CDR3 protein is CASSQFGQGGNQPQHF. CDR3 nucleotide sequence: TGTGCCAGCAGCCAGTTCGGACAGGGAGGCAATCAGCCCCAGCATTTT.

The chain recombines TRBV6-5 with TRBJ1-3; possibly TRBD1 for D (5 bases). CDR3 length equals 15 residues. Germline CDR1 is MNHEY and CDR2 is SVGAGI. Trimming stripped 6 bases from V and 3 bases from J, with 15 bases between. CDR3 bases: TGTGCCAGCAGAACAGGCCGCTATGGTGGAAACACCATATATTTT. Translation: CASRTGRYGGNTIYF.

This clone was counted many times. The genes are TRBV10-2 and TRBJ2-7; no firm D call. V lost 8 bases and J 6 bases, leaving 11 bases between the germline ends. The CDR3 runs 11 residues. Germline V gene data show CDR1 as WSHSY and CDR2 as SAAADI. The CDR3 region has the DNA TGCGCCAGCGCGCATGCGGTCGAGCAGTACTTC. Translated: CASAHAVEQYF.

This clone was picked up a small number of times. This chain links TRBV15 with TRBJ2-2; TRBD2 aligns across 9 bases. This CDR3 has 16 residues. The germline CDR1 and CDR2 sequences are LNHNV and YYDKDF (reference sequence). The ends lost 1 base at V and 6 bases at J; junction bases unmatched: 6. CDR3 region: CATSRGRGTSPGELFF. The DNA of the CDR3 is TGTGCCACCAGCAGAGGTCGCGGGACTAGCCCCGGGGAGCTGTTTTTT.